These T cell receptor beta chains were read from a single sample in a study of PD-L1 blockade in urothelial cancer. Generated by immunoSEQ multiplex PCR, the TCRdb table keeps only in-frame clones and is missing some. The data contain 72,000 or so clones, about nine tenths of them singletons. The sample consisted of PBMCs, taken around atezolizumab (anti-PD-L1) treatment. These receptor sequences come from a man in his 60s with urothelial cancer. Both conserved end residues are part of each CDR3. A D gene is named only where the DNA matches it firmly. Not all rows give a size; the values are once, few, many and, for expanded clones, a class.

TRBD2	TRBV27	TRBJ2-1	NA	TGTGCCAGCAGTTCGCTAGCGGCGTACAATGAGCAGTTCTTC	CASSSLAAYNEQFF
NA	TRBV30	TRBJ1-5	NA	TGTGCCTGGACCTCGGGCAGGGCTATCAATCAGCCCCAGCATTTT	CAWTSGRAINQPQHF
NA	TRBV25-1	TRBJ2-1	NA	TGTGCCAGCAGCGGAATACGCGGGACTTTGTACAATGAGCAGTTCTTC	CASSGIRGTLYNEQFF
TRBD1	TRBV10-3	TRBJ1-2	NA	TGTGCCATCAGTGGATCCGGGACAGGGATCTATGGCTACACCTTC	CAISGSGTGIYGYTF
TRBD1	TRBV5-1	TRBJ2-2	NA	TGCGCCAGCAGCCCGGGACAGGGGGCGGAAACCGGGGAGCTGTTTTTT	CASSPGQGAETGELFF
TRBD2	TRBV7-9	TRBJ2-7	few	TGTGCCAGCAGCAGACGAGCAGGAGCTAGCGGGGAATACGAGCAGTACTTC	CASSRRAGASGEYEQYF
TRBD1	TRBV7-9	TRBJ1-5	NA	TGTGCCAGCAGCCAGACTGTGGGACAGCCTAGCAATCAGCCCCAGCATTTT	CASSQTVGQPSNQPQHF
TRBD1	TRBV27	TRBJ1-5	NA	TGTGCCAGCAGTCTGACAGGGGGCTGGAATCAGCCCCAGCATTTT	CASSLTGGWNQPQHF
NA	TRBV9	TRBJ1-1	NA	TGTGCCAGCAGCGTAGGAGAGAACACTGAAGCTTTCTTT	CASSVGENTEAFF
NA	TRBV5-8	TRBJ1-5	NA	TGTGCCAGCAGCTTCGGGGAAAATCAGCCCCAGCATTTT	CASSFGENQPQHF
NA	TRBV6-1	TRBJ2-1	NA	TGTGCCAGCAGTGGTACTAGCCATTCCTACAATGAGCAGTTCTTC	CASSGTSHSYNEQFF
TRBD1	TRBV6-5	TRBJ1-2	few	TGTGCCAGCAGTCCGGACAGGGACTATGGCTACACCTTC	CASSPDRDYGYTF
NA	TRBV6-4	TRBJ1-1	NA	TGTGCCAGCAGTGACACACGGAACACTGAAGCTTTCTTT	CASSDTRNTEAFF
NA	TRBV2	TRBJ1-3	NA	TGTGCCAGCAGTGTAGTACGGACAAACCACGGAAACACCATATATTTT	CASSVVRTNHGNTIYF
NA	TRBV21-1	TRBJ2-7	NA	TGTGCCAGCAGCAAAGGCGTCAGGGAGGCAGGGGAGCAGTACTTC	CASSKGVREAGEQYF
TRBD2	TRBV5-1	TRBJ2-2	NA	TGCGCCAGCAGCTTGGGACAGATAGCGGGAGTTCGGACCGGGGAGCTGTTTTTT	CASSLGQIAGVRTGELFF
TRBD1	TRBV5-6	TRBJ2-3	NA	TGTGCCAGCAGCTTGGCCGGGACAGTCACAGATACGCAGTATTTT	CASSLAGTVTDTQYF
NA	TRBV6-5	TRBJ1-4	NA	TGTGCCAGCAGTTACCCGTCGGACAGATCTAATGAAAAACTGTTTTTT	CASSYPSDRSNEKLFF
NA	TRBV7-9	TRBJ2-3	NA	TGTGCCAGCGGCGGTGAGGGCACAGATACGCAGTATTTT	CASGGEGTDTQYF
TRBD1	TRBV27	TRBJ1-5	NA	TGTGCCAGCAGTTTTTTGGGGGGACAGGAGGATCAGCCCCAGCATTTT	CASSFLGGQEDQPQHF
TRBD1	TRBV6-6	TRBJ2-7	NA	TGTGCCAGCAGTTCTGACAGGGAGTATGGTTACGAGCAGTACTTC	CASSSDREYGYEQYF
NA	TRBV9	TRBJ2-1	NA	TGTGCCAGCAGCGGAGTGGGGAGCTACAATGAGCAGTTCTTC	CASSGVGSYNEQFF
TRBD2	TRBV11-3	TRBJ2-3	NA	TGTGCCAGCAGCTTAAGGTTGCGGGGGGGCGGAGATACGCAGTATTTT	CASSLRLRGGGDTQYF
NA	TRBV15	TRBJ2-4	NA	TGTGCCACCAGCAGAGAGCAAGCAGCCAAAAACATTCAGTACTTC	CATSREQAAKNIQYF
NA	TRBV2	TRBJ1-5	NA	TGTGCCAGCAGGCCGGTTGGTCAGCCCCAGCATTTT	CASRPVGQPQHF
NA	TRBV7-9	TRBJ2-7	NA	TGTGCCAGCAGCCCCGAGGGCTACGAGCAGTACTTC	CASSPEGYEQYF
TRBD1	TRBV5-6	TRBJ1-1	many	TGTGCCAGCAGCGAAGACAGGGTGAACACTGAAGCTTTCTTT	CASSEDRVNTEAFF
TRBD1	TRBV7-9	TRBJ2-6	NA	TGTGCCAGCAGCCGACAGGGGAGTCTATTCTCTACTGGGGCCAACGTCCTGACTTTC	CASSRQGSLFSTGANVLTF
NA	TRBV19	TRBJ1-3	NA	TGTGCCAGTAGTATAGCTCCTGGAAACACCATATATTTT	CASSIAPGNTIYF
NA	TRBV29-1	TRBJ2-7	NA	TGCAGCGTTGCGGAGAGCACCTACGAGCAGTACTTC	CSVAESTYEQYF
NA	TRBV9	TRBJ2-1	NA	TGTGCCAGCAGCCCCGACAGACAGAGATACAATGAGCAGTTCTTC	CASSPDRQRYNEQFF
NA	TRBV18	TRBJ2-5	few	TGTGCCAGCGCGGGCCTCGGTCAAGAGACCCAGTACTTC	CASAGLGQETQYF
NA	TRBV9	TRBJ2-2	NA	TGTGCCAGCAGCGTAGCCCCGGGACTGAACACCGGGGAGCTGTTTTTT	CASSVAPGLNTGELFF
NA	TRBV6-1	TRBJ2-7	once	TGTGCCAGCAGTGCAATAACCCCGGGACTTACCTACGAGCAGTACTTC	CASSAITPGLTYEQYF
TRBD2	TRBV5-1	TRBJ2-7	NA	TGCGCCAGCGGTAGGACGGGAGGGTACGAGCAGTACTTC	CASGRTGGYEQYF
NA	TRBV28	TRBJ2-2	once	TGTGCCAGCAGCAATCGATTTACAGGGATTGGGCCCGGGGAGCTGTTTTTT	CASSNRFTGIGPGELFF
TRBD2	TRBV6-6	TRBJ2-3	NA	TGTGCCGAGGGGACTAGCGGCACAGATACGCAGTATTTT	CAEGTSGTDTQYF
NA	TRBV25-1	TRBJ1-2	NA	TGTGCCAGCAGTGAATACCCAGGGAACTATGGCTACACCTTC	CASSEYPGNYGYTF
TRBD1	TRBV9	TRBJ1-4	NA	TGTGCCAGCAGTGCCGGGACAGCTAATGAAAAACTGTTTTTT	CASSAGTANEKLFF